The T cell receptor (beta chain) described here comes from a study of beta chain features in type 1 diabetes (dated by TCRdb to the late 2010s). For context, the study as a whole: Patients and healthy donors did not differ in mean age, gender distribution, total cell number or subset yield. Regulatory and stem cell-like memory subsets were obtained from only 8 patients and roughly eight healthy donors, while naive and central memory subsets were obtained from all 30 or so donors. The study compared TCRB repertoires of sorted circulating CD4+ T cell subsets between recently diagnosed type 1 diabetes patients and matched healthy donors. Across all samples, 107,917,701 sorted cells were examined, and cell number per subset correlated strongly with RNA yield.

This clone was counted a few times. It lacks a known antigen. Nothing much larger sits one base from this clone, and base qualities are not available. A single peripheral blood draw of 90 to 150 mL on average was collected from each donor into heparinised tubes. Naive, central memory, regulatory and stem cell-like memory CD4+ T cells were sorted on a BD FACSAria II using a panel including CD45RO, CCR7, CD25, CD127, CD95 and CD27. Every sorted population had a purity above 95%. PBMCs were isolated immediately by Lymphoprep density gradient centrifugation and stained directly without culture. So that batch effects would be minimized, each experiment stained and sorted samples in pairs, pairing one healthy donor with one patient. The High Capacity cDNA Reverse Transcription Kit was used to reverse transcribe all of the isolated RNA, meaning that expressed TCRB transcripts were what got sequenced. Deep immunoSEQ sequencing was performed on naive, central memory and regulatory T cell samples, with an average of around 3.4 million total reads per sample. Sorted cells were lysed in RLT buffer, and RNA was extracted using DNase-treated RNeasy Micro or Mini kits according to cell number. To prevent cross-contamination, every cell subset was processed on its own, while patient and healthy donor samples were processed together. The immunoSEQ multiplex PCR was used to amplify TCRB sequences from cDNA, yielding 87-bp fragments that span the CDR3 region. Sequencing of the amplicons was performed on the Illumina HiSeq platform. Per the authors' processing: PCR bias was corrected computationally using synthetic template baselines, and reads within Hamming distance 2 were collapsed, with unmergeable singletons discarded. Reads were aligned to IMGT to assign V, D and J genes, CDR3 length, and insertions or deletions at six rearrangement sites. Clonotype counts were normalized to sorted cell number within each subset before computing true diversity and Gini coefficients with the tcR R package. The overlap coefficient, calculated on TCRB nucleotide sequences, was used to quantify repertoire sharing. Out-of-frame TCRB sequences from naive cells were analyzed as a proxy for the pre-selection repertoire. This is the immuneACCESS table as TCRdb keeps it, with only in-frame sequences that have V and J called. A part of the clones is gone; compared with another copy, unresolved V genes explain less than half, and the rest is unexplained. V and J calls and clone size come straight from that table; D and trimming were deduced from the DNA. This sample has hundreds of thousands of clones in its table, and around 15% of those were observed once. The ten biggest clones cover 0.07% to 0.095% of the sample.

Results and caveats for the whole study, not just this receptor: Because cDNA rather than genomic DNA was sequenced, highly expressing activated cells could have been over-represented, although no difference in activation and CD3 levels was found between groups. Naive, central memory and regulatory TCRB repertoires appeared to be more similar among patients than among healthy donors. In all four CD4+ subsets, TCRB CDR3 length was moderately but significantly shorter in type 1 diabetes patients. PCR might favor shorter templates, but patient and control samples were amplified and corrected together, so any skew would affect both groups equally. Because the HLA sub-analyses included only small numbers of individuals, any influence of HLA type on TCRB rearrangement was left unresolved. At VDJ recombination sites, type 1 diabetes patients had fewer insertions and more deleted nucleotides, which implies abnormalities in thymic rearrangement.

After removal of 6 bases from V and 7 bases from J, the junction retains 4 bases not matched to a gene. CDR1 and CDR2, per the germline V gene, are SGHTA and FQGNSA. The CDR3 goes from the cysteine to the phenylalanine over 12 residues. Only the CDR3 part of the read is kept: 36 bases, read in frame from the first base. The chain links TRBV7-2 with TRBJ2-3, and 7 junction bases match TRBD2. The sample taken for sequencing was naive CD4+ T cells from blood. The sample's cell subset or site, from its label and the paper: true naive CD4+ T cells. The clonotype was recovered from a man aged 18 to 35 in good health. The DNA sequence reads TGTGCCAGCAGTTTTAGCGGGTATACGCAGTATTTT. Translated, it reads CASSFSGYTQYF.